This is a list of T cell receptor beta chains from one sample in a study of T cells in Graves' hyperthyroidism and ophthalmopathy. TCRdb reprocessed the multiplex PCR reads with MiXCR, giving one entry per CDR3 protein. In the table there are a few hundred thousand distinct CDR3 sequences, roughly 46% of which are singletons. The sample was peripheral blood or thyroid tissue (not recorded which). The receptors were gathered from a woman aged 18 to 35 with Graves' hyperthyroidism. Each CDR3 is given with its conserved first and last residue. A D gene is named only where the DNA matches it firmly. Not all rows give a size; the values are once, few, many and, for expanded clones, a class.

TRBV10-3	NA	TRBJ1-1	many	CAISEPDRRGTEAFF	TGTGCCATCAGTGAGCCTGACAGAAGGGGCACTGAAGCTTTCTTT
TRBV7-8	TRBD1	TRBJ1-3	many	CASRRDRGPGNTIYF	TGTGCCAGCCGCCGGGACAGGGGGCCTGGAAACACCATATATTTT
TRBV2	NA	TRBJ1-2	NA	CASLTGQPGYTF	TGTGCCAGCTTGACAGGACAGCCCGGCTACACCTTC
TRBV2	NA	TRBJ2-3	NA	CASRQNTDTQYF	TGTGCCAGCAGACAAAACACAGATACGCAGTATTTT
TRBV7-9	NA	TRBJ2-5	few	CASSQGSETQYF	TGTGCCAGCAGCCAGGGGTCAGAGACCCAGTACTTC
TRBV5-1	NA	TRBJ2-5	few	CASSLAKGRVETQYF	TGCGCCAGCAGCTTGGCCAAGGGGCGTGTGGAGACCCAGTACTTC
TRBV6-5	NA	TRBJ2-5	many	CASSIQETQYF	TGTGCCAGCAGCATCCAAGAGACCCAGTACTTC
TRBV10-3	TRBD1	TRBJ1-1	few	CAISDPRTGTNTEAFF	TGTGCCATCAGTGACCCGAGGACAGGCACAAACACTGAAGCTTTCTTT
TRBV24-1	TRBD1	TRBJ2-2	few	CATSQRTGDTGELFF	TGTGCCACCAGTCAAAGGACAGGGGACACCGGGGAGCTGTTTTTT
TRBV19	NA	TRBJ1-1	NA	CASSIVPWDTEAFF	TGTGCCAGTAGTATTGTTCCCTGGGACACTGAAGCTTTCTTT
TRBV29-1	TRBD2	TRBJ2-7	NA	CSVARGLAGNEQYF	TGCAGCGTTGCCAGGGGACTAGCGGGTAACGAGCAGTACTTC
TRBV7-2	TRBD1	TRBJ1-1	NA	CASSLQGANTNTEAFF	TGTGCCAGCAGCTTACAGGGGGCGAATACTAACACTGAAGCTTTCTTT
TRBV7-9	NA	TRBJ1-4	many	CASSLLGGNEKLFF	TGTGCCAGCAGCCTTTTGGGGGGGAATGAAAAACTGTTTTTT
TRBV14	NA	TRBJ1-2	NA	CASSYVGGWDGYTF	TGTGCCAGCAGTTACGTCGGAGGGTGGGATGGCTACACCTTC
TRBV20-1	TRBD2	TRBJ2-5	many	CSASGLAVQETQYF	TGCAGTGCCTCCGGACTAGCGGTACAAGAGACCCAGTACTTC
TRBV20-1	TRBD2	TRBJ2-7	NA	CSGGLAGVSEQYF	TGCAGTGGCGGACTAGCGGGAGTTTCCGAGCAGTACTTC
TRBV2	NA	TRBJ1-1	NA	CASRHGQMNTEAFF	TGTGCCAGCAGACACGGACAAATGAACACTGAAGCTTTCTTT
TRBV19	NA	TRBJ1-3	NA	CASSIGETTGNTIYF	TGTGCCAGTAGTATAGGGGAGACAACTGGAAACACCATATATTTT
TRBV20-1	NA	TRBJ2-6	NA	CSARGVGANVLTF	TGCAGTGCTAGAGGGGTTGGGGCCAACGTCCTGACTTTC
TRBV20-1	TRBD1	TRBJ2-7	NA	CSARDSRTGRNEQYF	TGCAGTGCTAGAGACTCCCGGACAGGGCGGAACGAGCAGTACTTC
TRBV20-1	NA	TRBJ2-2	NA	CSARTGSGELFF	TGCAGTGCAAGAACAGGGAGCGGGGAGCTGTTTTTT
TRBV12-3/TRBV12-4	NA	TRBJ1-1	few	CASSLTVTTEAFF	TGTGCCAGCAGTTTAACAGTAACGACTGAAGCTTTCTTT
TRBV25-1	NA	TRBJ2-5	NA	CPGQQETQYF	TGTCCCGGACAGCAAGAGACCCAGTACTTC
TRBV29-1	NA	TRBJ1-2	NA	CSAPRTDGYTF	TGCAGCGCGCCCCGGACAGACGGCTACACCTTC
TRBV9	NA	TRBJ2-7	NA	CASSSTSRGEAYEQYF	TGTGCCAGCAGCTCAACCTCGAGGGGGGAAGCCTACGAGCAGTACTTC
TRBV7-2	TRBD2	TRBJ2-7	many	CASSFRTSGSREQYF	TGTGCCAGCAGCTTCAGGACTAGCGGGAGTCGCGAGCAGTACTTC
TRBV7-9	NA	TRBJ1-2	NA	CASSLNLDSNYGYTF	TGTGCCAGCAGCCTAAATCTGGACAGCAACTATGGCTACACCTTC
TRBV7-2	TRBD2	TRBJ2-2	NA	CASSRLAGGYTGELFF	TGTGCCAGCAGCAGGCTAGCGGGAGGGTACACCGGGGAGCTGTTTTTT
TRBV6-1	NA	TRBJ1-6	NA	CASSEVGEGRSPLHF	TGTGCCAGCAGTGAAGTGGGGGAGGGAAGATCACCCCTCCACTTT
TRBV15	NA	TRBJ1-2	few	CATKFGGNYGYTF	TGTGCCACCAAGTTCGGTGGGAACTATGGCTACACCTTC
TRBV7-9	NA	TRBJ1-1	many	CASNSLEGTEAFF	TGTGCCAGCAACTCTCTGGAGGGAACTGAAGCTTTCTTT
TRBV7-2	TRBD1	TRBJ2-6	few	CASNVDRALTGANVLTF	TGTGCCAGCAACGTGGACAGGGCACTTACTGGGGCCAACGTCCTGACTTTC
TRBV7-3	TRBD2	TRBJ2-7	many	CASSPSGSGRAYEQYF	TGTGCCAGCAGCCCCTCAGGTAGCGGGAGAGCCTACGAGCAGTACTTC
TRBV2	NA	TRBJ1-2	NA	CARALGVSANYGYTF	TGTGCCAGGGCATTAGGGGTCTCCGCTAACTATGGCTACACCTTC
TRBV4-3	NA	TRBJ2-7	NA	CASSPRPRSSYEQYF	TGCGCCAGCAGCCCTCGACCAAGGAGCTCCTACGAGCAGTACTTC
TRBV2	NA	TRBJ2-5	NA	CASSLEQAEEETQYF	TGTGCCAGCAGCTTAGAACAGGCGGAAGAAGAGACCCAGTACTTC
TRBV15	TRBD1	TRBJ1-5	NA	CATSRGQGFKPQHF	TGTGCCACCAGCAGAGGACAGGGGTTTAAGCCCCAGCATTTT
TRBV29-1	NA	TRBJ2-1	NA	CSAPGRARNNEQFF	TGCAGCGCCCCAGGCAGGGCACGGAACAATGAGCAGTTCTTC
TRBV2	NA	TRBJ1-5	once	CASSEETQHF	TGTGCCAGCAGTGAGGAGACCCAGCATTTT
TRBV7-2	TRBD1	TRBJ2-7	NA	CASSQTGTESYEQYF	TGCGCCAGCAGCCAGACCGGGACAGAGTCCTACGAGCAGTACTTC
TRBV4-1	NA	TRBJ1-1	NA	CASSHRLGGRTEAFF	TGCGCCAGCAGCCATCGTTTGGGAGGTAGGACTGAAGCTTTCTTT
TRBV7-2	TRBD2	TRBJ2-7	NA	CASSLDGREGYEQYF	TGTGCCAGCAGCTTGGATGGTCGGGAGGGCTACGAGCAGTACTTC
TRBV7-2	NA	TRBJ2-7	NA	CASSLDQFTVWEQYF	TGTGCCAGCAGCTTAGACCAGTTCACGGTTTGGGAGCAGTACTTC
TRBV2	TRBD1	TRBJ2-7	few	CASSFLGTASYEQYF	TGTGCCAGCAGTTTCCTAGGGACAGCCTCCTACGAGCAGTACTTC
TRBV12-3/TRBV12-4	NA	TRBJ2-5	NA	CASSFSLAGSGARTQYF	TGTGCCAGCAGCTTTTCGTTAGCAGGGTCGGGGGCCCGGACCCAGTACTTC
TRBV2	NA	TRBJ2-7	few	CASSLGSGLKQYF	TGTGCCAGCAGTTTGGGGTCCGGGTTGAAACAGTACTTC
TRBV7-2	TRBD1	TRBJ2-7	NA	CASSLEQGTIFSYEQYF	TGTGCCAGCAGCTTGGAACAGGGGACGATATTCTCCTACGAGCAGTACTTC
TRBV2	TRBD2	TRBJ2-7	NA	CASRPGGLAGGEQYF	TGTGCCAGCAGACCAGGCGGACTAGCGGGAGGTGAGCAGTACTTC
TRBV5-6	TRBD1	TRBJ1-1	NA	CASGQGASEAFF	TGTGCCTCAGGACAGGGGGCCAGTGAAGCTTTCTTT
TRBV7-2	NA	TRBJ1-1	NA	CASSLGVTGLNTEAFF	TGTGCCAGCAGCTTAGGTGTGACAGGACTTAACACTGAAGCTTTCTTT
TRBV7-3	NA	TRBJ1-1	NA	CASSLTSTKNTEAFF	TGTGCCAGCAGCTTAACTTCCACCAAGAACACTGAAGCTTTCTTT
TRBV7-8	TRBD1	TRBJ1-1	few	CASSSGPGGRAEAFF	TGTGCCAGCAGCTCCGGTCCAGGGGGGCGGGCTGAAGCTTTCTTT